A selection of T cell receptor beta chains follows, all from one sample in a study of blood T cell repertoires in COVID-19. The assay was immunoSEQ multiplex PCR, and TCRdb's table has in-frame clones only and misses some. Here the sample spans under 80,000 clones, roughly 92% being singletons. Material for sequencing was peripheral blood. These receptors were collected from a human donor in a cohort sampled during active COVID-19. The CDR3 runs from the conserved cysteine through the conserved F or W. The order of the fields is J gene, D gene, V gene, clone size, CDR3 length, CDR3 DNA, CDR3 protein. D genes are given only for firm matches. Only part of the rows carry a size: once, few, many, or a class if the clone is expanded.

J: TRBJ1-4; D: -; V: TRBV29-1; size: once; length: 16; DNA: TGCAGCGTTGAAGAACGGGGGGCCCCGTGGGGAGAAAAACTGTTTTTT; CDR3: CSVEERGAPWGEKLFF
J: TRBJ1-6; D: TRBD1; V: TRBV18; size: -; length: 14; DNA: TGTGCCAGCTCACCGCAGGGGGATAATTCACCCCTCCACTTT; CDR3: CASSPQGDNSPLHF
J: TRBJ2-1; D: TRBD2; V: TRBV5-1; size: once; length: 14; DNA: TGCGCCAGCAGCCCTGGACTAGCAACCAATGAGCAGTTCTTC; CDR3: CASSPGLATNEQFF
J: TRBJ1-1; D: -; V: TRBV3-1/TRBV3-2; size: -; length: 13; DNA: TGTGCCAGCAGCCCAGACGTGAACACTGAAGCTTTCTTT; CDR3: CASSPDVNTEAFF
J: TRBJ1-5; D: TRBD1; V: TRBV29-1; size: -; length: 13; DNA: TGCAGCGTTGAGACAGGGAGCAATCAGCCCCAGCATTTT; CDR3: CSVETGSNQPQHF
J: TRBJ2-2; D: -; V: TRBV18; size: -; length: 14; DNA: TGTGCCAGCTCACCACCGGTCCGGGGCGGGGAGCTGTTTTTT; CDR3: CASSPPVRGGELFF
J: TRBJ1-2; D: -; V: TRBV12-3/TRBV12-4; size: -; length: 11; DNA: TGTGCCAGCAGCACAGGTTATGGCTACACCTTC; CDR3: CASSTGYGYTF
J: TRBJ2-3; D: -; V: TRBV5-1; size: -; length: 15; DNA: TGCGCCAGCAGCTTCAATCGAGCGGTAGAGGTTACGCAGTATTTT; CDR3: CASSFNRAVEVTQYF
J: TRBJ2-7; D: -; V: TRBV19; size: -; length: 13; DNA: TGTGCCACCTCAAGGGGCAGAGCCTACGAGCAGTACTTC; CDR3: CATSRGRAYEQYF
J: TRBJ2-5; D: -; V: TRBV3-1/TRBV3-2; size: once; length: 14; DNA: TGTGCCAGCAGCCAAGTGTTCGGGGGTGTGACCCAGTACTTC; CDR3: CASSQVFGGVTQYF
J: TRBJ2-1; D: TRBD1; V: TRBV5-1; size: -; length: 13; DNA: TGCGCCAGCAGCGCGCGACAGGGCAATGAGCAGTTCTTC; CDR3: CASSARQGNEQFF
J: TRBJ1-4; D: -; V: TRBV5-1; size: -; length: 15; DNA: TGCGCCAGCAGCCCTCTGGGGGGTCGGAATGAAAAACTGTTTTTT; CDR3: CASSPLGGRNEKLFF
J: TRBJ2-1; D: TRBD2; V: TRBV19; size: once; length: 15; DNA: TGTGCCAGTAGTACGACTAGCGGGGGGGGAAATGAGCAGTTCTTC; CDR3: CASSTTSGGGNEQFF
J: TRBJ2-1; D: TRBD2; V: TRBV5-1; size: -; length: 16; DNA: TGCGCCAGCGCACGTCTGGGACTAGAGCCCTACAATGAGCAGTTCTTC; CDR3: CASARLGLEPYNEQFF
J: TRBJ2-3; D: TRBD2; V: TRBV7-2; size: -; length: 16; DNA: TGTGCCAGCAGCCTGGCCGGGACTAGCGGGTTAGATACGCAGTATTTT; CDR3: CASSLAGTSGLDTQYF